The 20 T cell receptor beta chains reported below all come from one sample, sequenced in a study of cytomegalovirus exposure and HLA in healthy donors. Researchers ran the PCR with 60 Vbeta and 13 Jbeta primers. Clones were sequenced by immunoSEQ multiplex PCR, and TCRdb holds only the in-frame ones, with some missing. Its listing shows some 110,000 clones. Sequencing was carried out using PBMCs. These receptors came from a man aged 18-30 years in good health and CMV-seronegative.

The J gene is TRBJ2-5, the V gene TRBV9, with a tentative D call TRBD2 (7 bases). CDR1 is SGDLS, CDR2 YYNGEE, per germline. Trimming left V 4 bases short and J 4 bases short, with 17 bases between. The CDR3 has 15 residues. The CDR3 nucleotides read TGTGCCAGCAGCCTCAAACCGGGGGGCGCAGAGACCCAGTACTTC. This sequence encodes CASSLKPGGAETQYF.

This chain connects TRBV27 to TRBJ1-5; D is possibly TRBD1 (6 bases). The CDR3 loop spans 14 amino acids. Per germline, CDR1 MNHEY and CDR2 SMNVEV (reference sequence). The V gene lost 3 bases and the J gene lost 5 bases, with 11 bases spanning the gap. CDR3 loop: CASSFSDSYQPQHF. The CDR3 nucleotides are TGTGCCAGCAGTTTCTCGGACAGCTATCAGCCCCAGCATTTT.

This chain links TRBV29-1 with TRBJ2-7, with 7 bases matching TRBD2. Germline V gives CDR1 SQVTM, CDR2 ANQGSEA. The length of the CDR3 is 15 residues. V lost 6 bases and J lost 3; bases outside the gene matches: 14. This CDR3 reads CSVGGDGSPSYEQYF. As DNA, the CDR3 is TGCAGCGTGGGGGGGGACGGGTCGCCTAGCTACGAGCAGTACTTC.

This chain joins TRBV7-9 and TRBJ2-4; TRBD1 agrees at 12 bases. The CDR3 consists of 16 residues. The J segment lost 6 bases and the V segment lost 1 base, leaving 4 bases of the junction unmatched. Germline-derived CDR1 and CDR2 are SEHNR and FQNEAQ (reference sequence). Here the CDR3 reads CASSLEGQGAGNIQYF. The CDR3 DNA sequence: TGTGCCAGCAGCTTAGAGGGACAGGGGGCAGGAAACATTCAGTACTTC.

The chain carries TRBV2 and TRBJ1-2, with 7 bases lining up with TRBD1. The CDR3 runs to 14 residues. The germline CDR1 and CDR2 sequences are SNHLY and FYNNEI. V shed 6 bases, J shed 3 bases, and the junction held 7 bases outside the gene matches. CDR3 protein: CASSGSTGDYGYTF. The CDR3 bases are TGTGCCAGCAGCGGAAGCACAGGGGACTATGGCTACACCTTC.

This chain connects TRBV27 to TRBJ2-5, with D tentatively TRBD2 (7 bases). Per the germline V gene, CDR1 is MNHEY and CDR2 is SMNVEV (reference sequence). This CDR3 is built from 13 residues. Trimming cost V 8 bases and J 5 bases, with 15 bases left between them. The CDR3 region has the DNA TGTGCCAGCGGGGTACAGGGAGGGGAGACCCAGTACTTC. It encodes CASGVQGGETQYF.

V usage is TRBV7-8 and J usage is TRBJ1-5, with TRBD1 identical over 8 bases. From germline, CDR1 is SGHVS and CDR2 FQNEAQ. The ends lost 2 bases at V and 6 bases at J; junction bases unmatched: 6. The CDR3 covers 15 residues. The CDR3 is CASSLPGGLAQPQHF. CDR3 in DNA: TGTGCCAGCAGCTTACCAGGGGGCCTTGCTCAGCCCCAGCATTTT.

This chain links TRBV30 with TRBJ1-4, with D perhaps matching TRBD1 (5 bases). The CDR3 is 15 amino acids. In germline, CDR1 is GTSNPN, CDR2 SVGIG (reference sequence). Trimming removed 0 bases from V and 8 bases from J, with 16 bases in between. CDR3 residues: CAWSVIGGRGEKLFF. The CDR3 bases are TGTGCCTGGAGTGTAATCGGGGGAAGGGGCGAAAAACTGTTTTTT.

The CDR3, as DNA: TGCGCCAGCAGCTTGGAAAGCAATGGAGTTGGCACCTTC. This encodes CASSLESNGVGTF. The chain carries TRBV5-1 and TRBJ1-2; D gene unclear. The V end lost 0 bases, the J end lost 13 bases, and 16 bases lay between the germline ends. The CDR3 spans 13 residues. Per germline, CDR1 SGHRS and CDR2 YFSETQ. Full variable domain (remainder filled in from reference TRBV5-1 and TRBJ1-2): KAGVTQTPRYLIKTRGQQVTLSCSPISGHRSVSWYQQTPGQGLQFLFEYFSETQRNKGNFPGRFSGRQFSNSRSEMNVSTLELGDSALYLCASSLESNGVGTFGSGTRLTVV.

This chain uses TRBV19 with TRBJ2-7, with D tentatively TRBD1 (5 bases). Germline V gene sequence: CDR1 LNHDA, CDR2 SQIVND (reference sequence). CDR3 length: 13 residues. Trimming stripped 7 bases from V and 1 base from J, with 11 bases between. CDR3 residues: CASNPQGSYEQYF. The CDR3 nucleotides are TGTGCCAGTAACCCCCAGGGTTCCTACGAGCAGTACTTC.

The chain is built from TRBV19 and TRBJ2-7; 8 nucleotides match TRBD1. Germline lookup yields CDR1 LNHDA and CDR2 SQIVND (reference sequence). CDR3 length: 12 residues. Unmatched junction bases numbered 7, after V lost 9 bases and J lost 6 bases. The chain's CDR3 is CASRDRYAEQYF. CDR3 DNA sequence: TGTGCCAGCCGGGACAGGTACGCCGAGCAGTACTTC.

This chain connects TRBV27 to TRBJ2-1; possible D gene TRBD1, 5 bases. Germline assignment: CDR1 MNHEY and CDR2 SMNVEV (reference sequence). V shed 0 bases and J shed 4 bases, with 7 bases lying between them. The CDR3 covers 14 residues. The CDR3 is CASSLSRQYNEQFF. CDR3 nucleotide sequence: TGTGCCAGCAGTTTATCGAGACAGTACAATGAGCAGTTCTTC.

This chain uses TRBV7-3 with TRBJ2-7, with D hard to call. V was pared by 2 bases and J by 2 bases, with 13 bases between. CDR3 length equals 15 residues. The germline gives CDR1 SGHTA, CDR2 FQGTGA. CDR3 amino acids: CASSLRGERAYEQYF. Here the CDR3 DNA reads TGTGCCAGCAGCTTACGAGGAGAGCGCGCCTACGAGCAGTACTTC.

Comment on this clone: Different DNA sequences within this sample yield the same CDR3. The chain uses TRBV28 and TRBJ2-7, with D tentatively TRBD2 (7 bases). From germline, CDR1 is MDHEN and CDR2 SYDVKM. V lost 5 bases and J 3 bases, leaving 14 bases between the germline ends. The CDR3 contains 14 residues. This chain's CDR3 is CASSLGGANYEQYF. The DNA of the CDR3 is TGTGCCAGCAGTCTAGGGGGGGCGAACTACGAGCAGTACTTC.

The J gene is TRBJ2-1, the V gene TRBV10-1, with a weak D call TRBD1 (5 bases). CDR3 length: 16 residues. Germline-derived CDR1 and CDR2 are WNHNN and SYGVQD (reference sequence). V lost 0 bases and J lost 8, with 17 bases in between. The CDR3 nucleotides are TGCGCCAGCAGTGAGTCGAGAAGGGGTGATCGGTATGAGCAGTTCTTC. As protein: CASSESRRGDRYEQFF.

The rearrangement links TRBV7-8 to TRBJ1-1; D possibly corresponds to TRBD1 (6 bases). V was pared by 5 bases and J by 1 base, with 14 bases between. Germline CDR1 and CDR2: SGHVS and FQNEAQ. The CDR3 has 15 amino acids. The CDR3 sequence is CASSPRTDSNTEAFF. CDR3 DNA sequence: TGTGCCAGCAGCCCGCGGACAGATTCGAACACTGAAGCTTTCTTT.

CDR3 DNA: TGTGCCAGCAGTGACGACGGGGGATTGAATGAGCAGTTCTTC. Its protein product is CASSDDGGLNEQFF. The chain employs TRBV6-1 and TRBJ2-1; maybe TRBD2 (6 bases). There are 14 residues in the CDR3. The V gene's germline CDR1 is MNHNS and CDR2 SASEGT. Trimming shortened V by 3 bases and J by 7 bases, and 13 bases separated the two germline ends.

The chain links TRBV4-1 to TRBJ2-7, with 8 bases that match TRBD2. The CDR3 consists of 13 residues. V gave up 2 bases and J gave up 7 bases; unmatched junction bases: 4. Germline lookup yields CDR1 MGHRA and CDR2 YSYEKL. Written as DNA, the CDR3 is TGCGCCAGCAGCCAACTAACTAGCGGAGAGCAGTACTTC. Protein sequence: CASSQLTSGEQYF.

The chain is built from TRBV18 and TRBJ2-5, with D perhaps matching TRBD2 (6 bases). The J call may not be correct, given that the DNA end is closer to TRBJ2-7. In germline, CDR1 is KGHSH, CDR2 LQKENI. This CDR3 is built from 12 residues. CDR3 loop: CASSPPGGEQYF. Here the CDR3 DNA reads TGTGCCAGCTCACCACCGGGAGGCGAGCAGTACTTC.

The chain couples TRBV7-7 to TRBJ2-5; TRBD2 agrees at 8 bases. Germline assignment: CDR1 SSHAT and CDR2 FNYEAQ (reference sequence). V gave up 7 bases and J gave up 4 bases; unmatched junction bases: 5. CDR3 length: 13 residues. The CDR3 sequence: CASTLSGGETQYF. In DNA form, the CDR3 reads TGTGCCAGCACCCTCAGCGGGGGAGAGACCCAGTACTTC. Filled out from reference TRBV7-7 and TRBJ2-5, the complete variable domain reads GAGVSQSPRYKVTKRGQDVTLRCDPISSHATLYWYQQALGQGPEFLTYFNYEAQPDKSGLPSDRFSAERPEGSISTLTIQRTEQRDSAMYRCASTLSGGETQYFGPGTRLLVL.